This note documents a single TCR beta chain sequence. Its antigen is still unknown. Sequencing of DNA taken from cultured CD4+ T cells relied on the Oncomine TCR Beta short-read assay. Using its own MiXCR run on the PCR reads, TCRdb lists one record per CDR3 protein. This repertoire shows about 5,600 distinct CDR3 sequences, approximately 40% found once; its top ten account for roughly a third. The CDR3 totals 12 residues. CDR1 and CDR2 (germline): SQVTM, ANQGSEA. V lost 5 bases and J 6 bases, leaving 14 bases between the germline ends. This sample was included in a study of vaccination and CD4 T cells after COVID-19. Looking at the study overall: In the convalescent cohort, there were six males and four females, two of them Hispanic.

Study-wide results and limits: Clonotypes reactive to SARS-CoV-2 had a median that went up from about 20 to 38, but not significantly. The authors studied relatively few convalescent patients and analyzed no early post-infection timepoints.

Treatment here: approximately nine-day PBMC culture with coronavirus spike peptide pools or control peptides (ViraFEST assay). According to the study, CD4+ T cells from the unexposed donor were gathered ahead of the COVID-19 pandemic (2011-2018). Where cell yield allowed, unexposed-donor CD4+ T cells were probed with SARS-CoV-2 S/N and four cold-coronavirus spikes. The source is a human donor in good health. The rearrangement joins TRBV29-1 to TRBJ2-7, with D uncertain. The sequenced material came from CD4+ T cells from blood, cultured in vitro. CDR3 DNA sequence: TGCAGCGTTCTCGGCCAGCCGGGCGAGCAGTACTTC. The encoded protein is CSVLGQPGEQYF.